A selection of T cell receptor beta chains follows, all from one sample in a study of blood T cell repertoires in COVID-19. Assay used: immunoSEQ multiplex PCR; TCRdb lists only in-frame clones, some missing. Of about 310,000 clones listed, approximately 86% are singletons. Material: peripheral blood. The receptors come from a man in his sixties or seventies with acute or convalescent COVID-19. The CDR3 runs from the conserved cysteine through the conserved F or W.

v_call	j_call	cdr3_length	cdr3_aa
TRBV18	TRBJ2-7	14	CASSPKGQAYEQYF
TRBV2	TRBJ1-2	12	CASSDTNYGYTF
TRBV30	TRBJ2-4	15	CAWSKLAGAKNIQYF
TRBV28	TRBJ2-3	14	CASRQTGSTDTQYF
TRBV3-1/TRBV3-2	TRBJ2-1	17	CASSPRRGKSSYNEQFF
TRBV3-1/TRBV3-2	TRBJ1-1	14	CASSPIQGTTEAFF
TRBV5-1	TRBJ2-1	14	CASSLGSSGGEQFF
TRBV6-5	TRBJ2-2	14	CASKRTGNTGELFF
TRBV4-3	TRBJ1-2	13	CASSQVGGSGYTF
TRBV15	TRBJ2-7	15	CATSRGLGQGYEQYF
TRBV7-9	TRBJ1-5	13	CASSLALAQPQHF
TRBV19	TRBJ2-7	15	CASSIDRGFSYEQYF
TRBV18	TRBJ1-5	14	CASTPGRGNQPQHF
TRBV19	TRBJ1-1	16	CASSIGVSKLNTEAFF
TRBV28	TRBJ1-2	16	CASRPGTDPSNYGYTF
TRBV6-1	TRBJ2-1	16	CASSEGGSGRATEQFF
TRBV7-9	TRBJ1-3	14	CASSLADRANTIYF
TRBV7-2	TRBJ2-1	13	CASSLSGANEQFF
TRBV5-5	TRBJ1-6	15	CASSPVGGLDSPLHF
TRBV29-1	TRBJ1-2	13	CSVTEGGYGGYTF
TRBV24-1	TRBJ2-2	18	CATSDSLGAGAVTGELFF
TRBV3-1/TRBV3-2	TRBJ2-4	16	CASSQVNSLAKNIQYF
TRBV7-3	TRBJ2-2	13	CASSGQNTGELFF
TRBV5-4	TRBJ1-5	12	CASSLAGQPQHF
TRBV30	TRBJ1-6	11	CAWSSNSPLHF
TRBV6-1	TRBJ1-2	16	CASSEVRDRGRYGYTF
TRBV28	TRBJ2-7	14	CASSWVQGLYEQYF
TRBV6-1	TRBJ2-7	15	CASSDLQGTTYEQYF
TRBV9	TRBJ2-3	16	CASSVGGGGGADTQYF
TRBV11-2	TRBJ2-3	15	CASSYRQGNPDTQYF
TRBV28	TRBJ1-4	14	CASRTGQDNEKLFF
TRBV4-3	TRBJ2-1	14	CASSQGRGYNEQFF
TRBV4-1	TRBJ1-1	16	CASSQDRGGGNTEAFF
TRBV14	TRBJ1-2	15	CASSARQGWNYGYTF
TRBV7-2	TRBJ2-5	15	CASSLQGLIQETQYF
TRBV19	TRBJ1-2	13	CASTPGGAYGYTF
TRBV28	TRBJ2-1	12	CASTTVYNEQFF
TRBV29-1	TRBJ2-7	12	CNASGRRWEQYF
TRBV29-1	TRBJ2-2	14	CSVEGGGWGGELFF
TRBV4-3	TRBJ1-4	15	CASSQDHRVSEKLFF
TRBV7-2	TRBJ2-1	16	CASSLRRGLAGVEQFF